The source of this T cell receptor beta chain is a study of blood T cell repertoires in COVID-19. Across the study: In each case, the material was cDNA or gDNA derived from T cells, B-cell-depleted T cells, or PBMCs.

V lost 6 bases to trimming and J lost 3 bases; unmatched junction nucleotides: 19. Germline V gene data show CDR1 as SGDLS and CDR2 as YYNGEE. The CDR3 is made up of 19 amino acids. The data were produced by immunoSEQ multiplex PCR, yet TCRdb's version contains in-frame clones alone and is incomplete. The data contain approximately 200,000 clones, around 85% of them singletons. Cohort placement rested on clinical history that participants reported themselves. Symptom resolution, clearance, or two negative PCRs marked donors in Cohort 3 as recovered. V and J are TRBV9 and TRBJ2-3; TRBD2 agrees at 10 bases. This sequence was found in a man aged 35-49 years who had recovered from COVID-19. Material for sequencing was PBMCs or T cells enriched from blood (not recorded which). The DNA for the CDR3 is TGTGCCAGCACCAAAGGGATCGGAGCGGGAGGGCCTAATACAGATACGCAGTATTTT. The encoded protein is CASTKGIGAGGPNTDTQYF.